The 20 T cell receptor beta chains given below trace back to one sample, sequenced in a study of identifying expanded T cells in peripheral blood. Clones were read by immunoSEQ multiplex PCR, and TCRdb kept only the in-frame ones, dropping some. The sample shows about 110,000 clones, roughly 91% of them seen only once. The sample consisted of blood. The receptors come from a person between 18 and 75 years old in good health.

The J gene is TRBJ2-1, the V gene TRBV4-3; the D is unclear. Germline V CDR1 and CDR2: LGHNA, YSLEER. The CDR3 is 17 amino acids. V was trimmed by 4 bases and J by 7 bases, leaving 23 bases between them. Written as DNA, the CDR3 is TGCGCCAGCAGCCTAGCCGCCCTCCCGTACGGTTCGAATGAGCAGTTCTTC. Residues: CASSLAALPYGSNEQFF.

The CDR3 coding sequence is TGTGCCAGCAGACTAGCTCTAAATGAAAAACTGTTTTTT. Translated: CASRLALNEKLFF. The J gene is TRBJ1-4, the V gene TRBV6-1, with no clear D. Germline V gives CDR1 MNHNS, CDR2 SASEGT. This CDR3 spans 13 amino acids. The V end was cut by 6 bases, the J end by 5 bases, with 10 bases between.

The CDR3 sequence: CASSRQGLNIQYF. CDR3 nucleotides: TGTGCCAGCAGTCGACAGGGGTTGAACATTCAGTACTTC. The V call is TRBV27, the J call TRBJ2-4; 8 positions match TRBD1. V lost 5 bases and J lost 7; bases outside the gene matches: 4. From germline, CDR1 is MNHEY and CDR2 SMNVEV (reference sequence). The CDR3 spans 13 residues.

The chain joins TRBV4-2 to TRBJ1-5; D unclear. The V and J ends lost 5 bases and 5 bases respectively, with 7 bases between them. Germline CDR1 and CDR2: LGHNA and YNFKEQ. The CDR3 contains 12 residues. Here the CDR3 reads CASSLEDQPQHF. The DNA for the CDR3 is TGTGCCAGCAGCTTAGAGGATCAGCCCCAGCATTTT.

The rearrangement joins TRBV11-1 to TRBJ1-4, with D tentatively TRBD1 (6 bases). CDR3 length equals 16 residues. CDR1 and CDR2 (germline): SGHAT, FQDESV (reference sequence). Trimming removed 5 bases at V and 8 bases at J, with 21 bases between. The CDR3, as DNA: TGTGCCAGCAGCCTACACTCGGGACATGCACGGGAAAAACTGTTTTTT. This sequence encodes CASSLHSGHAREKLFF.

CDR3 nucleotide sequence: TGTGCCAGCAGCTTTAGGGGGGGAGATACGCAGTATTTT. Amino acid sequence: CASSFRGGDTQYF. The chain has TRBV7-9 and TRBJ2-3; D is perhaps TRBD2 (7 bases). CDR1 SEHNR and CDR2 FQNEAQ come from the germline V gene (reference sequence). Trimming shortened V by 3 bases and J by 5 bases, and 9 bases separated the two germline ends. The CDR3 covers 13 residues.

The chain recombines TRBV4-3 with TRBJ1-2, with 12 bases lining up with TRBD1. The length of the CDR3 is 16 residues. Germline V gives CDR1 LGHNA, CDR2 YSLEER. The V gene end was trimmed by 4 bases and the J gene end by 7 bases; junction bases not matched to a gene: 10. DNA for the CDR3: TGCGCCAGCAGCCCGGGACAGGGGGCAGGTCTTGGTGGCTACACCTTC. Its protein is CASSPGQGAGLGGYTF.

The V call is TRBV5-1, the J call TRBJ2-3; 7 bases agree with TRBD1. V shed 2 bases and J 5 bases; nucleotides not matched to a gene: 14. Germline CDR1 and CDR2: SGHRS and YFSETQ. The CDR3 sequence is 17 residues long. CDR3 coding DNA: TGCGCCAGCAGCTTCCTGGACAGGACCTATTATGAAGATACGCAGTATTTT. Amino acid sequence: CASSFLDRTYYEDTQYF.

The V call is TRBV6-6, the J call TRBJ1-5, with unresolved D. Trimming took 6 bases from V and 6 from J, leaving 18 bases between them. The CDR3 runs to 15 residues. Germline V gives CDR1 MNHNY, CDR2 SVGAGI (reference sequence). CDR3 in DNA: TGTGCCAGCAGCCCCCCCGCCCCGATTGGTCAGCCCCAGCATTTT. This encodes CASSPPAPIGQPQHF.

This rearrangement joins TRBV2 to TRBJ2-5; D gene ambiguous. The CDR3 spans 11 residues. V gave up 4 bases and J gave up 5 bases, with 5 bases separating them. Germline V gene sequence: CDR1 SNHLY, CDR2 FYNNEI. The CDR3 reads CASSAWETQYF. DNA of the CDR3: TGTGCCAGCAGTGCCTGGGAGACCCAGTACTTC.

The chain is built from TRBV4-1 and TRBJ2-7, with a tentative D call TRBD1 (6 bases). The V gene's germline CDR1 is MGHRA and CDR2 YSYEKL. There are 15 residues in the CDR3. Trimming shortened V by 1 base and J by 2 bases, and 12 bases separated the two germline ends. CDR3 bases: TGCGCCAGCAGCCAAGTTACAGGGATAACCTACGAGCAGTACTTC. Translated: CASSQVTGITYEQYF.

Points on this clone: With a much larger clone just one base away, this may be a read error. The same CDR3 also results from other DNA sequences found in this sample. The gene calls are TRBV2 and TRBJ1-6, with a tentative D call TRBD1 (6 bases). CDR1 and CDR2 (germline): SNHLY, FYNNEI. V was shortened by 10 bases and J by 13 bases, with 20 bases between the two germline ends. There are 13 residues in the CDR3. In nucleotides, the CDR3 is TGTGCCACCACGGGCTCAGGGGTTACCCCCCTCCACTTT. It yields the protein CATTGSGVTPLHF.

The chain has TRBV6-4 and TRBJ2-3; 11 nucleotides line up with TRBD2. Germline CDR1 reads MRHNA; CDR2 reads SNTAGT. The trim removed 4 bases at V and 4 bases at J, leaving 4 bases unmatched. The CDR3 runs to 15 residues. The CDR3 protein is CASSVSGGAADTQYF. The CDR3 region has the DNA TGTGCCAGCAGTGTTAGCGGGGGGGCTGCAGATACGCAGTATTTT.

The V and J genes are TRBV6-6 and TRBJ2-7, with D perhaps being TRBD1 or TRBD2 (5 bases each). There are 15 residues in the CDR3. Trimming stripped 0 bases from V and 4 bases from J, with 13 bases between. The germline V gene encodes CDR1 MNHNY and CDR2 SVGAGI (reference sequence). The CDR3, as DNA: TGTGCCAGCAGTTACTCCGTGGGGGATCTTTACGAGCAGTACTTC. Its protein product is CASSYSVGDLYEQYF.

This clone was found once. The chain combines TRBV7-6 with TRBJ2-6; perhaps TRBD2 as D (7 bases). The CDR3 has 19 amino acids. The germline V and J ends were trimmed by 5 bases and 0 bases, with 20 bases remaining between them. Per germline, CDR1 SGHVS and CDR2 FNYEAQ. The CDR3 coding sequence is TGTGCCAGCAGCCCAAGGGGGGGGCGATCCTACTCTGGGGCCAACGTCCTGACTTTC. Translation: CASSPRGGRSYSGANVLTF.

The chain combines TRBV5-6 with TRBJ1-2, with no clear D. The V end lost 0 bases, the J end lost 2 bases, and 20 bases lay between the germline ends. Germline V CDR1 and CDR2: SGHDT, YYEEEE. The CDR3 has 18 amino acids. The CDR3 nucleotides are TGTGCCAGCAGCTTGGGGATTTCGCAGGAAACTTTAAACTATGGCTACACCTTC. It encodes CASSLGISQETLNYGYTF.

This chain joins TRBV4-1 and TRBJ2-3; 12 bases line up with TRBD1. The CDR3 totals 18 residues. J was trimmed by 1 base and V by 0 bases; bases with no gene match: 5. Per germline, CDR1 MGHRA and CDR2 YSYEKL. In nucleotides, the CDR3 is TGCGCCAGCAGCCAAGACTTGAGGGACAGGGGGCGCACAGATACGCAGTATTTT. Amino acid sequence: CASSQDLRDRGRTDTQYF.

The J gene is TRBJ1-2, the V gene TRBV2, with a tentative D call TRBD1 (5 bases). CDR3 length: 15 residues. Per germline, CDR1 SNHLY and CDR2 FYNNEI. V lost 3 bases and J lost 6, with 17 bases in between. The CDR3 sequence is CASSESGVPSNGYTF. In DNA form, the CDR3 reads TGTGCCAGCAGTGAGTCGGGGGTCCCCTCAAATGGCTACACCTTC. Filled out from reference TRBV2 and TRBJ1-2, the complete variable domain reads EPEVTQTPSHQVTQMGQEVILRCVPISNHLYFYWYRQILGQKVEFLVSFYNNEISEKSEIFDDQFSVERPDGSNFTLKIRSTKLEDSAMYFCASSESGVPSNGYTFGSGTRLTVV.

This chain joins TRBV6-6 and TRBJ1-4; D ambiguous. The germline V and J ends were trimmed by 2 bases and 2 bases, with 3 bases remaining between them. The germline CDR1 and CDR2 sequences are MNHNY and SVGAGI (reference sequence). The CDR3 is made up of 13 amino acids. Here the CDR3 DNA reads TGTGCCAGCAGTTACGGTACTAATGAAAAACTGTTTTTT. Encoded protein: CASSYGTNEKLFF.

The CDR3 nucleotides are TGTGCCAGCAGCCAGGACAGACGAATAGCCAAAAACATTCAGTACTTC. It encodes CASSQDRRIAKNIQYF. The rearrangement uses TRBV9 and TRBJ2-4; the D gene is possibly TRBD1 (6 bases). In germline, CDR1 is SGDLS, CDR2 YYNGEE. V shed 4 bases and J shed 0 bases, with 14 bases lying between them. The CDR3 has 16 residues.